These 14 T cell receptor beta chains originate from one sample sequenced in a study of cytomegalovirus exposure and HLA in healthy donors. Researchers ran the PCR with 60 Vbeta and 13 Jbeta primers. Assay: immunoSEQ multiplex PCR; the TCRdb copy retains only in-frame clones and omits some. The repertoire holds 100,000 to 150,000 clones, with 80% as singletons. Sequencing was done on a sample of PBMCs. These receptors came from a female donor in good health and CMV-seronegative.

The CDR3, as DNA: TGCGCCAGCAGCTTAATGAGACAGGGGGCCCAGAACACTGAAGCTTTCTTT. This sequence encodes CASSLMRQGAQNTEAFF. The rearrangement uses TRBV5-1 and TRBJ1-1; 10 bases align to TRBD1. After removal of 2 bases from V and 1 base from J, the junction contained 8 bases not matched to a gene. This CDR3 region has 17 residues. Germline V gene data show CDR1 as SGHRS and CDR2 as YFSETQ.

This sequence joins TRBV6-1 and TRBJ2-3; the match to TRBD2 covers 8 bases. The V segment lost 4 bases and the J segment 6 bases; nucleotides outside the gene matches: 6. The CDR3 loop spans 14 amino acids. Germline V gene sequence: CDR1 MNHNS, CDR2 SASEGT. DNA for the CDR3: TGTGCCAGCAGTGTCGGGGGGGCGCCCGATACGCAGTATTTT. Amino acids: CASSVGGAPDTQYF.

The J gene is TRBJ2-7, the V gene TRBV5-4, with 7 bases matching TRBD1. This CDR3 contains 15 residues. Germline V gives CDR1 SGHNT, CDR2 YYREEE (reference sequence). V gave up 6 bases and J gave up 2 bases; unmatched junction bases: 11. The CDR3: CASKPRQGPPYEQYF. The CDR3 DNA is TGTGCCAGCAAGCCCCGACAGGGACCCCCCTACGAGCAGTACTTC.

The chain employs TRBV30 and TRBJ2-7; TRBD1 is a possible D gene (5 bases). The CDR3 is made up of 14 amino acids. CDR1 is GTSNPN and CDR2 is SVGIG in the germline V gene (reference sequence). V lost 6 bases to trimming and J lost 5 bases, with 20 bases between them. The CDR3 region is CACPSVQGLDEQYF. CDR3 nucleotide sequence: TGTGCCTGCCCCAGTGTTCAGGGTCTCGACGAGCAGTACTTC.

This clone has a handful of counts. This rearrangement joins TRBV27 to TRBJ2-7, with TRBD2 matching over 9 bases. The germline CDR1 and CDR2 sequences are MNHEY and SMNVEV (reference sequence). CDR3 size: 14 residues. J was trimmed by 4 bases and V by 4 bases; bases with no gene match: 5. The CDR3 DNA reads as TGTGCCAGCAGTTCACTAGCGGGCCTTTACGAGCAGTACTTC. This codes for CASSSLAGLYEQYF.

This clone was counted once. The chain has TRBV5-5 and TRBJ1-4, with D unresolved. The germline gives CDR1 SGHKS, CDR2 YYEKEE (reference sequence). The CDR3 is 15 residues long. Trimming stripped 0 bases from V and 5 bases from J, with 11 bases between. Written as DNA, the CDR3 is TGTGCCAGCAGCTTGGCCCGCCGCAGGAATGAAAAACTGTTTTTT. Amino acid sequence: CASSLARRRNEKLFF.

This clone was detected a few times. The V gene is TRBV7-9, the J gene TRBJ2-7; D might be TRBD1 (5 bases). Deletions cut 3 bases from V and 1 base from J, with 13 bases between. The CDR3 sequence is 15 residues long. Germline V gene lookup returns CDR1 SEHNR and CDR2 FQNEAQ (reference sequence). The CDR3 nucleotides are TGTGCCAGCAGCTTGCTTCAGGGTCTGTCCTACGAGCAGTACTTC. It translates to CASSLLQGLSYEQYF.

V is TRBV28 and J is TRBJ1-5; D is undetermined. Germline V gives CDR1 MDHEN, CDR2 SYDVKM. The CDR3 loop spans 16 amino acids. Trimming took off 7 bases at V and 5 bases at J, with 21 bases between the two ends. The DNA of the CDR3 is TGTGCCAGCATCCCCGGATCCCCCAGGCTTCATCAGCCCCAGCATTTT. It yields the protein CASIPGSPRLHQPQHF.

The rearrangement joins TRBV13 to TRBJ2-7, with D perhaps TRBD2 (6 bases). This CDR3 is built from 17 residues. From germline, CDR1 is PRHDT and CDR2 FYEKMQ (reference sequence). Trimming removed 4 bases from V and 0 bases from J, with 19 bases in between. The CDR3 here is CASSSPGMAGSSYEQYF. In nucleotides, the CDR3 is TGTGCCAGCAGCTCCCCCGGGATGGCGGGGAGCTCCTACGAGCAGTACTTC.

V and J are TRBV19 and TRBJ1-6; unclear D gene. The length of the CDR3 is 13 residues. The V gene lost 1 base and the J gene lost 9 bases, with 7 bases spanning the gap. CDR1 is LNHDA, CDR2 SQIVND, per germline (reference sequence). The CDR3 loop is CASSIGGGSPLHF. CDR3 coding DNA: TGTGCCAGTAGTATAGGAGGTGGTTCACCCCTCCACTTT.

With respect to this clone: Sequence at one end of the junction differs from germline and may be a read error. This chain links TRBV4-1 with TRBJ1-1; D not resolved. This CDR3 is 14 amino acids long. Germline V gene sequence: CDR1 MGHRA, CDR2 YSYEKL. The DNA for the CDR3 is TGTGCCAGCAGCCAACCGGTCCGAAACACTGAAGCTTTCTTT. This translates into CASSQPVRNTEAFF.

This sequence joins TRBV5-4 and TRBJ1-6, with D maybe TRBD1 (5 bases). Germline CDR1 SGHNT, CDR2 YYREEE (reference sequence). Trimming took 4 bases from V and 14 from J, leaving 22 bases between them. The CDR3 has 15 amino acids. The CDR3 DNA follows: TGTGCCAGCAGCCCCGGGGACTCCTCTTTGGGGTCCCTCCACTTT. It codes for CASSPGDSSLGSLHF.

V is TRBV14 and J is TRBJ2-1; D unclear. Trimming took off 1 base at V and 0 bases at J, with 7 bases between the two ends. Germline values: CDR1 SGHDN, CDR2 FVKESK. This CDR3 region has 15 residues. In DNA, the CDR3 is TGTGCCAGCAGCCAAGTTCTTAGCTCCTACAATGAGCAGTTCTTC. It specifies CASSQVLSSYNEQFF.

The V and J genes are TRBV19 and TRBJ1-3; no firm D call. The germline V and J ends were trimmed by 5 bases and 0 bases, with 11 bases remaining between them. Germline V gene data show CDR1 as LNHDA and CDR2 as SQIVND (reference sequence). The CDR3 extends over 15 amino acids. The CDR3 sequence is CASSVDTASGNTIYF. CDR3 sequence (DNA): TGTGCCAGTAGTGTTGACACCGCCTCTGGAAACACCATATATTTT.